This entry lists 27 T cell receptor beta chains sequenced from one sample in a study of blood T cells in healthy people across ages. A second about 7 to 12 cycle PCR used barcoded and J-beta primers. TCRdb ran MiXCR on the 5' RACE reads and lists one entry per CDR3 protein. This sample has some 900,000 distinct CDR3 sequences, with 25% to 30% found just once. The sequencing sample was made of blood. The source is an elderly woman in good health.

This chain links TRBV20-1 with TRBJ2-3; 9 bases are shared with TRBD2. V lost 2 bases, J lost 4 bases, and 7 bases stayed unmatched. Germline CDR1 reads DFQATT; CDR2 reads SNEGSKA (reference sequence). The CDR3 has 15 amino acids. CDR3: CSARSGRGGADTQYF. CDR3 coding DNA: TGCAGTGCTAGATCCGGGCGGGGGGGCGCAGATACGCAGTATTTT.

This clonotype has at least ten counts. This chain connects TRBV5-1 to TRBJ2-1; TRBD2 aligns across 12 bases. This CDR3 spans 15 amino acids. Germline trimming cut 5 bases from V and 10 bases from J; bases unmatched to any gene: 10. Germline V CDR1 and CDR2: SGHRS, YFSETQ. CDR3 in DNA: TGCGCCAGCAGTTTGACTAGCGGGGGAACAAGGGAGCAGTTCTTC. Protein: CASSLTSGGTREQFF.

The chain links TRBV4-2 to TRBJ1-2; a weak D match, TRBD1 (6 bases). CDR1 and CDR2 from the germline V gene are LGHNA and YNFKEQ. The ends were cut back, 0 bases at V and 8 bases at J, with 19 bases in the middle. The CDR3 totals 16 residues. The CDR3 sequence is CASSQDPRGQLLGYTF. For the CDR3, the DNA is TGTGCCAGCAGCCAAGATCCGCGGGGACAACTATTAGGCTACACCTTC.

Details on this clonotype: One end of the junction is discordant with germline, which a read error may explain. The gene calls are TRBV4-1 and TRBJ1-2; D unclear. There are 13 residues in the CDR3. The germline V gene encodes CDR1 MGHRA and CDR2 YSYEKL. CDR3 DNA sequence: TGCGCCAGCAGCCAAGAGAGACCCTATGACTACACCTTC. Amino acids: CASSQERPYDYTF.

This clonotype was counted a few times. The gene calls are TRBV7-2 and TRBJ2-1, with unresolved D. Trimming left V 1 base short and J 8 bases short, with 12 bases between. Per the germline V gene, CDR1 is SGHTA and CDR2 is FQGNSA. The length of the CDR3 is 14 residues. CDR3 region: CASSLGPRKHEQFF. The CDR3 nucleotides read TGTGCCAGCAGCTTAGGACCTCGCAAGCATGAGCAGTTCTTC.

The chain recombines TRBV7-2 with TRBJ2-1, with 10 nucleotides matching TRBD2. The ends lost 9 bases at V and 6 bases at J; junction bases unmatched: 8. This CDR3 is 14 amino acids long. Germline CDR1 and CDR2: SGHTA and FQGNSA. For the CDR3, the DNA is TGTGCCAGTGGACCGGGACTAGCGACCAATGAGCAGTTCTTC. Its translation: CASGPGLATNEQFF. The full variable domain, its missing parts supplied by reference TRBV7-2 and TRBJ2-1, is GAGVSQSPSNKVTEKGKDVELRCDPISGHTALYWYRQSLGQGLEFLIYFQGNSAPDKSGLPSDRFSAERTGGSVSTLTIQRTQQEDSAVYLCASGPGLATNEQFFGPGTRLTVL.

Points on this clonotype: Given a much more abundant clone one base away, this may be a read error. The V and J genes are TRBV6-2 or TRBV6-3 and TRBJ2-1; D is unresolved. V lost 8 bases and J lost 2, with 10 bases in between. Germline V gene data show CDR1 as MNHEY and CDR2 as SVGEGT. The CDR3 runs to 13 residues. CDR3 DNA: TGTGCCAGCGCCCTTGCGACCTACAATGAGCAGTTCTTC. Translating it yields CASALATYNEQFF.

This clonotype was seen once. It may be a read error: a sequence one base away is much more abundant. This chain links TRBV27 with TRBJ2-5, with a possible D match to TRBD2 (6 bases). The CDR3 totals 15 residues. Trimming removed 6 bases at V and 4 bases at J, with 18 bases between. The V gene's germline CDR1 is MNHEY and CDR2 SMNVEV (reference sequence). CDR3 sequence: CASRKAGTGRETQYF. For the CDR3, the DNA is TGTGCCAGCAGGAAGGCGGGAACGGGGCGAGAGACCCAGTACTTC.

The J gene is TRBJ1-3, the V gene TRBV6-5; the D is unclear. V gave up 5 bases and J gave up 2 bases, with 10 bases separating them. The CDR3 runs to 14 residues. Per the germline V gene, CDR1 is MNHEY and CDR2 is SVGAGI. The CDR3 protein is CASSVGRTGNTIYF. CDR3 bases: TGTGCCAGCAGTGTTGGTCGTACTGGAAACACCATATATTTT.

In this sample, this clonotype turned up many times. The CDR3 loop reads CASSPEGGADTQYF. Here the CDR3 DNA reads TGTGCCAGCAGCCCCGAGGGAGGGGCGGATACGCAGTATTTT. The rearrangement uses TRBV7-9 and TRBJ2-3, with 7 positions matching TRBD2. The CDR3 loop spans 14 amino acids. Germline assignment: CDR1 SEHNR and CDR2 FQNEAQ (reference sequence). Trimming at V came to 5 bases and at J to 6 bases, leaving 8 bases not matched to a gene.

This clonotype came up many times. The V call is TRBV20-1, the J call TRBJ2-3; 8 positions agree with TRBD1. This CDR3 is built from 17 residues. The junction had 22 bases not matched to a gene; V was cut back by 6 bases and J by 8 bases. Germline CDR1 DFQATT, CDR2 SNEGSKA (reference sequence). The CDR3 is CSASPKTGAPSLSTQYF. CDR3 nucleotide sequence: TGCAGTGCCAGCCCCAAGACAGGGGCGCCGTCGTTGAGTACGCAGTATTTT.

A remark on this clonotype: A clone one base away is much larger, so this may be a read error. The chain is built from TRBV7-2 and TRBJ2-7; D is ambiguous. Germline CDR1 is SGHTA and CDR2 is FQGNSA. V shed 4 bases and J shed 7 bases, with 8 bases lying between them. The CDR3 is 11 residues long. The CDR3 nucleotides read TGTGCCAGCAGCTCTTTGATTGAGCAGTACTTC. Translation: CASSSLIEQYF.

A note on this clonotype: A much bigger clone sits one base away, suggesting this may be a read error. This chain connects TRBV7-7 to TRBJ2-7; perhaps D is TRBD1 or TRBD2 (5 bases each). Germline V gene data show CDR1 as SSHAT and CDR2 as FNYEAQ (reference sequence). The CDR3 contains 14 residues. The germline V and J ends were trimmed by 5 bases and 7 bases, with 18 bases remaining between them. The CDR3 sequence is CASSPRGDGDEQYF. CDR3 sequence (DNA): TGTGCCAGCAGCCCTAGAGGGGACGGCGATGAGCAGTACTTC.

On this clonotype: A much bigger clone sits one base away, suggesting this may be a read error. This rearrangement joins TRBV20-1 to TRBJ2-5, with 8 bases matching TRBD2. Per germline, CDR1 DFQATT and CDR2 SNEGSKA (reference sequence). CDR3 length equals 14 residues. The CDR3 DNA follows: TGCAGTGCCCGGGGGGGCCGAAGCATAGAGACCCGGTACTTC. This gives the protein CSARGGRSIETRYF.

V usage is TRBV5-1 and J usage is TRBJ2-1; D unresolved. Looked up from germline, CDR1 is SGHRS and CDR2 is YFSETQ. Trimming left V 5 bases short and J 5 bases short, with 8 bases between. This CDR3 is 12 amino acids long. CDR3 nucleotide sequence: TGCGCCAGCAGGGACGGACACAATGAGCAGTTCTTC. It encodes CASRDGHNEQFF.

The CDR3 here is CASSLGIYNEQFF. In nucleotides, the CDR3 is TGTGCCAGCAGTCTGGGAATTTACAATGAGCAGTTCTTC. The chain employs TRBV6-4 and TRBJ2-1, with D unclear. Trimming took off 5 bases at V and 4 bases at J, with 9 bases between the two ends. This CDR3 contains 13 residues. Germline lookup yields CDR1 MRHNA and CDR2 SNTAGT.

The chain links TRBV7-2 to TRBJ1-1; a weak D match, TRBD1 (6 bases). The CDR3 length is 16 residues. The germline V gene encodes CDR1 SGHTA and CDR2 FQGNSA. V lost 1 base and J lost 3, with 15 bases in between. CDR3: CASSLGRGSRYTEAFF. In nucleotides, the CDR3 is TGTGCCAGCAGCTTAGGCAGGGGCTCGAGATACACTGAAGCTTTCTTT.

The J gene is TRBJ1-2, the V gene TRBV5-6; D unresolved. The CDR3 runs 14 residues. The germline V and J ends were trimmed by 0 bases and 3 bases, with 9 bases remaining between them. The germline V gene encodes CDR1 SGHDT and CDR2 YYEEEE. Here the CDR3 DNA reads TGTGCCAGCAGCTTGGGAGGGAAGCACTATGGCTACACCTTC. Translated: CASSLGGKHYGYTF. The full variable domain, with the rest looked up from reference TRBV5-6 and TRBJ1-2, is DAGVTQSPTHLIKTRGQQVTLRCSPKSGHDTVSWYQQALGQGPQFIFQYYEEEERQRGNFPDRFSGHQFPNYSSELNVNALLLGDSALYLCASSLGGKHYGYTFGSGTRLTVV.

In this sample, this clonotype turned up many times. The V gene is TRBV7-2, the J gene TRBJ1-1, with D possibly matching TRBD1 (5 bases). Trimming removed 2 bases at V and 6 bases at J, with 16 bases between. The CDR3 runs 15 residues. Germline assignment: CDR1 SGHTA and CDR2 FQGNSA. Written as DNA, the CDR3 is TGTGCCAGCAGCTTAATGCGCGACAGAGGGGCTGAAGCTTTCTTT. Translation: CASSLMRDRGAEAFF.

The rearrangement uses TRBV28 and TRBJ2-4; D unresolved. CDR1 is MDHEN and CDR2 is SYDVKM in the germline V gene. This CDR3 is 12 amino acids long. Trimming cost V 5 bases and J 5 bases, with 7 bases left between them. DNA for the CDR3: TGTGCCAGCAGTCCACAGCAAAACATTCAGTACTTC. Translating gives CASSPQQNIQYF.

Of note for this clonotype: One base away lies a much larger clone, so this may be a sequencing read error. This chain joins TRBV11-2 and TRBJ2-1; 10 bases fit TRBD1. Germline CDR1 reads SGHAT; CDR2 reads FQNNGV. The CDR3 totals 15 residues. CDR3 sequence (DNA): TGTGCCTGCAGCACGCGGGACAGGGGTTTCAATGAGCAGTTCTTC. This encodes CACSTRDRGFNEQFF.

The chain links TRBV11-2 to TRBJ1-4; D is unresolved. This CDR3 has 13 residues. Trimming pared 8 bases from V and 8 bases from J, leaving 15 bases between. CDR1 and CDR2 (germline): SGHAT, FQNNGV. The CDR3 coding sequence is TGTGCCAGCGCAAGGAAAGTTCAAGAAAAACTGTTTTTT. Its protein is CASARKVQEKLFF.

This clonotype was counted ten times or more. The chain links TRBV7-9 to TRBJ1-6, with D maybe TRBD1 (5 bases). V lost 8 bases, J lost 4 bases, and 9 bases lay in between. Germline V gene data show CDR1 as SEHNR and CDR2 as FQNEAQ (reference sequence). The CDR3 is made up of 13 amino acids. CDR3 bases: TGTGCCAGCGCGGGGCCTTATAATTCACCCCTCCACTTT. This translates into CASAGPYNSPLHF. Full variable domain (missing parts from reference TRBV7-9 and TRBJ1-6): DTGVSQNPRHKITKRGQNVTFRCDPISEHNRLYWYRQTLGQGPEFLTYFQNEAQLEKSRLLSDRFSAERPKGSFSTLEIQRTEQGDSAMYLCASAGPYNSPLHFGNGTRLTVT.

The chain joins TRBV12-3 or TRBV12-4 to TRBJ2-3; TRBD2 is a possible D gene (6 bases). The CDR3 has 15 amino acids. V was trimmed by 6 bases and J by 3 bases, leaving 16 bases between them. The CDR3 DNA reads as TGTGCCAGCAGCCTCTACCGGGGGAGAACAGATACGCAGTATTTT. This sequence encodes CASSLYRGRTDTQYF.

This clonotype was found many times. The limits of the CDR3 on the DNA are not certain, so only TCRdb's listed CDR3 is given. The rearrangement uses TRBV4-3 and TRBJ2-1; the DNA was not compared with TRBD2, the D call given in the table. Germline V gene lookup returns CDR1 LGHNA and CDR2 YSLEER. The CDR3 is 19 residues long, ends included. The CDR3 spells CASSQAVLRLAGGNNEQFF.

V usage is TRBV6-2 or TRBV6-3 and J usage is TRBJ1-1, with 9 bases identical to TRBD1. This CDR3 spans 16 amino acids. The germline V gene encodes CDR1 MNHEY and CDR2 SVGEGT. The V and J ends lost 5 bases and 5 bases, in that order; junction bases with no gene match: 12. The CDR3 DNA is TGTGCCAGCAGTCAGTGGCCACAGGGGGCAGGGACTGAAGCTTTCTTT. It encodes CASSQWPQGAGTEAFF.

In its sample, this clonotype was seen many times. The V and J genes are TRBV9 and TRBJ2-5, with D possibly TRBD2 on 6 matching bases. The CDR3 has 14 amino acids. The ends were cut back, 2 bases at V and 3 bases at J, with 11 bases in the middle. Germline V lookup: CDR1 SGDLS, CDR2 YYNGEE. The CDR3 region is CASSVGGLEETQYF. DNA for the CDR3: TGTGCCAGCAGCGTCGGGGGTCTCGAAGAGACCCAGTACTTC.